A single sample is the source of the 18 T cell receptor beta chains below, sequenced in a study of primary melanoma T cells and metastatic recurrence. The protocol was immunoSEQ multiplex PCR, while the TCRdb copy is restricted to in-frame clones and leaves out a portion. The data show about 1,300 clones, around 87% seen once. The sample taken for sequencing was melanoma tumor tissue. Every receptor here comes from a human donor with melanoma.

This clone was observed a few times. The chain links TRBV6-8 to TRBJ2-5, with a tentative D call TRBD2 (6 bases). The germline V gene has CDR1 MNHGY and CDR2 SAAAGT. V lost 8 bases and J 2 bases, leaving 18 bases between the germline ends. The CDR3 extends over 15 amino acids. In nucleotides, the CDR3 is TGTGCCAGCGAGCGAGAAGGGAGGTATCAAGAGACCCAGTACTTC. It specifies CASEREGRYQETQYF.

This chain connects TRBV5-1 to TRBJ2-1; D gene ambiguous. The CDR3 is 14 residues long. Germline V gene sequence: CDR1 SGHRS, CDR2 YFSETQ. V was clipped by 0 bases and J by 9 bases, with 13 bases between them. CDR3 DNA sequence: TGCGCCAGCAGCTTGGGGCGGCTAGGAATTGAGCAGTTCTTC. It specifies CASSLGRLGIEQFF.

The rearrangement joins TRBV7-7 to TRBJ1-3, with no clear D. Germline values: CDR1 SSHAT, CDR2 FNYEAQ (reference sequence). CDR3 length equals 15 residues. Trimming took 3 bases from V and 0 from J, leaving 9 bases between them. The CDR3 loop reads CASSLGINSGNTIYF. CDR3 coding DNA: TGTGCCAGCAGCTTGGGAATTAACTCTGGAAACACCATATATTTT.

The chain has TRBV6-8 and TRBJ2-1; TRBD1 matches at 9 bases. This CDR3 region has 15 residues. V gave up 4 bases and J gave up 6 bases; unmatched junction bases: 7. CDR1 is MNHGY, CDR2 SAAAGT, per germline. The CDR3 sequence: CASSSRQGGLNEQFF. As DNA, the CDR3 is TGTGCCAGCAGTTCCAGACAGGGGGGTCTCAATGAGCAGTTCTTC.

The J gene is TRBJ2-3, the V gene TRBV10-2, with 9 bases that match TRBD2. The CDR3 is 16 residues long. The germline gives CDR1 WSHSY, CDR2 SAAADI. V dropped 6 bases and J dropped 2; count of bases not matched to a gene: 9. The CDR3 sequence is CASSLTSGQPTDTQYF. The CDR3 DNA follows: TGCGCCAGCAGCCTGACTAGCGGACAACCCACAGATACGCAGTATTTT.

This chain links TRBV29-1 with TRBJ2-6; D not resolved. CDR3 size: 13 residues. Trimming cost V 4 bases and J 0 bases, with 4 bases left between them. Germline V lookup: CDR1 SQVTM, CDR2 ANQGSEA. DNA for the CDR3: TGCAGCGTTGTATTCTCTGGGGCCAACGTCCTGACTTTC. Translating gives CSVVFSGANVLTF.

The chain combines TRBV7-7 with TRBJ2-1; the match to TRBD2 covers 8 bases. Germline trimming cut 5 bases from V and 4 bases from J; bases unmatched to any gene: 4. CDR3 length equals 14 residues. Germline V lookup: CDR1 SSHAT, CDR2 FNYEAQ (reference sequence). In DNA, the CDR3 is TGTGCCAGCAGCCCCGGACTAGCATACAATGAGCAGTTCTTC. It encodes CASSPGLAYNEQFF.

V usage is TRBV27 and J usage is TRBJ1-1; 7 nucleotides line up with TRBD1. The V gene end was trimmed by 5 bases and the J gene end by 5 bases; junction bases not matched to a gene: 8. There are 14 residues in the CDR3. CDR1 MNHEY and CDR2 SMNVEV come from the germline V gene (reference sequence). The DNA of the CDR3 is TGTGCCAGCAGTACAGGGGATCGGATGACTGAAGCTTTCTTT. Translation gives CASSTGDRMTEAFF.

The chain has TRBV18 and TRBJ1-1; 7 nucleotides agree with TRBD1. V was clipped by 5 bases and J by 5 bases; unmatched bases: 2. Germline assignment: CDR1 KGHSH and CDR2 LQKENI. The CDR3 has 12 residues. The CDR3, as DNA: TGTGCCAGCTCAGTCAGGGGGACTGAAGCTTTCTTT. Its translation is CASSVRGTEAFF.

This chain links TRBV6-8 with TRBJ2-5; D is unclear. Germline CDR1 reads MNHGY; CDR2 reads SAAAGT. Trimming stripped 6 bases from V and 0 bases from J, with 5 bases between. The CDR3 loop spans 12 amino acids. The CDR3, as DNA: TGTGCCAGCAGCCGGTACCAAGAGACCCAGTACTTC. This codes for CASSRYQETQYF.

The chain uses TRBV28 and TRBJ1-2; D is perhaps TRBD1 (5 bases). Trimming removed 3 bases at V and 4 bases at J, with 18 bases between. Germline V gene sequence: CDR1 MDHEN, CDR2 SYDVKM. This CDR3 is 16 amino acids long. The CDR3 sequence is CASSLGLTGRGYGYTF. CDR3 sequence (DNA): TGTGCCAGCAGTTTGGGTTTAACAGGCCGAGGCTATGGCTACACCTTC.

The DNA for the CDR3 is TGTGCCAGCAATCGACGAACGGCTGAAGAGACCCAGTACTTC. Translation gives CASNRRTAEETQYF. The chain uses TRBV6-8 and TRBJ2-5; no firm D call. Trimming left V 7 bases short and J 3 bases short, with 15 bases between. The CDR3 runs to 14 residues. From germline, CDR1 is MNHGY and CDR2 SAAAGT.

CDR3 loop: CASSLGAYNEQFF. The CDR3 nucleotides are TGCGCCAGCAGCCTTGGGGCCTACAATGAGCAGTTCTTC. The rearrangement uses TRBV1 and TRBJ2-1. TRBV1 is described as a pseudogene. CDR3 length: 13 amino acids.

This chain uses TRBV18 with TRBJ1-1; D possibly corresponds to TRBD1 (5 bases). This CDR3 has 15 amino acids. Trimming cost V 4 bases and J 2 bases, with 14 bases left between them. Germline CDR1 reads KGHSH; CDR2 reads LQKENI. In DNA, the CDR3 is TGTGCCAGCTCACAAGAGAGGACATACAACACTGAAGCTTTCTTT. Encoded protein: CASSQERTYNTEAFF.

The chain joins TRBV7-6 to TRBJ2-6; 10 positions agree with TRBD1. The CDR3 is made up of 19 amino acids. V was pared by 6 bases and J by 0 bases, with 11 bases of the junction left unmatched. CDR1 SGHVS and CDR2 FNYEAQ come from the germline V gene. CDR3 in amino acids: CASSKVTGQGLSGANVLTF. CDR3 nucleotides: TGTGCCAGCAGTAAAGTTACGGGACAGGGGCTCTCTGGGGCCAACGTCCTGACTTTC. The full variable domain, its missing parts supplied by reference TRBV7-6 and TRBJ2-6, is GAGVSQSPRYKVTKRGQDVALRCDPISGHVSLYWYRQALGQGPEFLTYFNYEAQQDKSGLPNDRFSAERPEGSISTLTIQRTEQRDSAMYRCASSKVTGQGLSGANVLTFGAGSRLTVL.

The CDR3 DNA is TGTGCCAGCAGCATCCGGGACCCCACAGATACGCAGTATTTT. This codes for CASSIRDPTDTQYF. The rearrangement joins TRBV11-3 to TRBJ2-3; D may match TRBD1 or TRBD2 (5 bases each). This CDR3 comprises 14 residues. Trimming removed 5 bases from V and 2 bases from J, with 11 bases in between. Per germline, CDR1 SGHNT and CDR2 YENEEA. Filled out from reference TRBV11-3 and TRBJ2-3, the complete variable domain reads EAGVVQSPRYKIIEKKQPVAFWCNPISGHNTLYWYLQNLGQGPELLIRYENEEAVDDSQLPKDRFSAERLKGVDSTLKIQPAELGDSAVYLCASSIRDPTDTQYFGPGTRLTVL.

The genes are TRBV1 and TRBJ2-7. TRBV1 is described as a pseudogene. The CDR3 runs to 17 residues. In DNA form, the CDR3 reads TGCGCCAGCAGCCAGGTAGAAGGGACGGATAGCTCCTACGAGCAGTACTTC. It encodes CASSQVEGTDSSYEQYF.

The chain carries TRBV11-3 and TRBJ2-7; 8 bases are shared with TRBD1. Germline V CDR1 and CDR2: SGHNT, YENEEA. The V segment lost 0 bases and the J segment 4 bases; nucleotides outside the gene matches: 2. This CDR3 contains 14 residues. In DNA form, the CDR3 reads TGTGCCAGCAGCTTAGACCAGGGGGCTTACGAGCAGTACGTC. Protein sequence: CASSLDQGAYEQYV.